These 15 T cell receptor beta chains came from one sample sequenced in a study of blood T cell repertoires in COVID-19. Here immunoSEQ multiplex PCR was the method, and the copy in TCRdb shows in-frame clones only, minus some. In the table there are 150,000 to 170,000 clones, around 74% of which are singletons. Sequenced: peripheral blood. The source is an elderly woman with acute or convalescent COVID-19.

The chain is built from TRBV5-1 and TRBJ2-7; TRBD1 is a possible D gene (6 bases). The V end was cut by 2 bases, the J end by 0 bases, with 12 bases between. This CDR3 has 15 amino acids. The germline V gene has CDR1 SGHRS and CDR2 YFSETQ. The CDR3 sequence is CASSLYGQSSYEQYF. CDR3 in DNA: TGCGCCAGCAGCTTATACGGACAGAGCTCCTACGAGCAGTACTTC.

This clone turned up a few times. This chain joins TRBV20-1 and TRBJ1-5; TRBD1 agrees at 9 bases. With 3 bases clipped from V and 9 bases from J, the junction kept 6 bases outside the gene matches. This CDR3 has 13 residues. Germline-derived CDR1 and CDR2 are DFQATT and SNEGSKA (reference sequence). The CDR3 here is CSASLQGAGPQHF. CDR3 nucleotides: TGCAGTGCTAGTCTACAGGGGGCTGGGCCCCAGCATTTT.

The chain couples TRBV3-1 (or the pseudogene TRBV3-2) to TRBJ1-5; weak D call: TRBD1 (6 bases). Trimming took 2 bases from V and 7 from J, leaving 12 bases between them. The germline gives CDR1 LGHDT, CDR2 YNNKEL (reference sequence). The CDR3 loop spans 14 amino acids. Written as DNA, the CDR3 is TGTGCCAGCAGCCAAAGCCCAGGGGAGCAGCCCCAGCATTTT. Its protein is CASSQSPGEQPQHF.

The chain uses TRBV11-2 and TRBJ1-4; no firm D call. CDR1 is SGHAT and CDR2 is FQNNGV in the germline V gene. The CDR3 consists of 16 residues. Between the trimmed V and J ends, which lost 5 bases and 5 bases, there was a span of 18 bases. CDR3 DNA: TGTGCCAGCAGCCCGTTCAGAGGGTGGGAGAATGAAAAACTGTTTTTT. Translated, it gives CASSPFRGWENEKLFF.

This rearrangement joins TRBV18 to TRBJ2-3; D possibly corresponds to TRBD2 (5 bases). Germline CDR1 KGHSH, CDR2 LQKENI. CDR3 length: 14 residues. V lost 3 bases, J lost 7 bases, and 14 bases lay in between. The CDR3 coding sequence is TGTGCCAGCTCACCCCTGGGTCACGGGAATACGCAGTATTTT. As protein: CASSPLGHGNTQYF. Complete variable domain (other parts from reference TRBV18 and TRBJ2-3): NAGVMQNPRHLVRRRGQEARLRCSPMKGHSHVYWYRQLPEEGLKFMVYLQKENIIDESGMPKERFSAEFPKEGPSILRIQQVVRGDSAAYFCASSPLGHGNTQYFGPGTRLTVL.

The chain employs TRBV27 and TRBJ1-4, with D hard to call. Germline-derived CDR1 and CDR2 are MNHEY and SMNVEV (reference sequence). The CDR3 is 16 amino acids. V lost 4 bases, J lost 7 bases, and 19 bases lay in between. The CDR3 here is CASSSITLSTLEKLFF. The CDR3 DNA reads as TGTGCCAGCAGTTCCATTACCCTATCGACACTTGAAAAACTGTTTTTT.

The V and J genes are TRBV5-5 and TRBJ1-1; possible D gene TRBD1, 5 bases. The CDR3 has 15 amino acids. Germline values: CDR1 SGHKS, CDR2 YYEKEE (reference sequence). The V gene lost 0 bases and the J gene lost 4 bases, with 13 bases spanning the gap. CDR3 sequence: CASSLESGAGTEAFF. As DNA, the CDR3 is TGTGCCAGCAGCTTGGAGTCTGGGGCAGGCACTGAAGCTTTCTTT.

The table lists this clone with a few counts. The chain is built from TRBV29-1 and TRBJ2-3; D possibly corresponds to TRBD1 (5 bases). This CDR3 contains 15 residues. Germline lookup yields CDR1 SQVTM and CDR2 ANQGSEA. V was trimmed by 2 bases and J by 0 bases, leaving 12 bases between them. The CDR3 DNA follows: TGCAGCGTTGAAAACAGGCTCCCCAGCACAGATACGCAGTATTTT. Its protein is CSVENRLPSTDTQYF.

DNA for the CDR3: TGTGCCAGTAGTATGGGGACAGGATCCGAGCAGTACTTC. This sequence encodes CASSMGTGSEQYF. The rearrangement joins TRBV19 to TRBJ2-7, with 8 bases aligning to TRBD1. The CDR3 extends over 13 amino acids. The V gene's germline CDR1 is LNHDA and CDR2 SQIVND (reference sequence). Losses at the gene ends were 3 bases for V and 6 bases for J; bases not matched to a gene: 4.

The rearrangement links TRBV18 to TRBJ2-3; possibly TRBD1 for D (8 bases). The germline V and J ends were trimmed by 5 bases and 3 bases, with 12 bases remaining between them. Germline-derived CDR1 and CDR2 are KGHSH and LQKENI. The CDR3 totals 14 residues. This CDR3 is CASSSQGGTDTQYF. In DNA, the CDR3 is TGTGCCAGCTCATCACAGGGGGGGACAGATACGCAGTATTTT.

Only one count was recorded for this clone. The chain recombines TRBV6-5 with TRBJ1-5; no clear D gene. V was trimmed by 2 bases and J by 1 base, leaving 9 bases between them. The CDR3 is 15 residues long. CDR1 is MNHEY and CDR2 is SVGAGI in the germline V gene. Written as DNA, the CDR3 is TGTGCCAGCAGTTACCGGAGTGTAAGCAATCAGCCCCAGCATTTT. The encoded protein is CASSYRSVSNQPQHF.

The chain recombines TRBV7-8 with TRBJ1-5; 9 bases fit TRBD1. V shed 3 bases, J shed 9 bases, and the junction held 12 bases outside the gene matches. Germline loops: CDR1 SGHVS, CDR2 FQNEAQ. The CDR3 contains 16 residues. The DNA for the CDR3 is TGTGCCAGCAGCTTGGGAAATAACAGGGGGCTTCGGCCCCAGCATTTT. Its protein product is CASSLGNNRGLRPQHF.

This clone has only a few counts. This chain joins TRBV2 and TRBJ1-1; 7 bases are a match to TRBD1. J gave up 1 base and V 6 bases, and 8 bases lay outside the gene matches. Looked up from germline, CDR1 is SNHLY and CDR2 is FYNNEI. The CDR3 spans 15 residues. In DNA form, the CDR3 reads TGTGCCAGCAGCGTTACCGGGACAGCGAACACTGAAGCTTTCTTT. It encodes CASSVTGTANTEAFF.

The rearrangement joins TRBV28 to TRBJ1-2; perhaps TRBD1 as D (5 bases). Germline-derived CDR1 and CDR2 are MDHEN and SYDVKM. V lost 5 bases and J lost 7, with 11 bases in between. The CDR3 runs 12 residues. CDR3: CASSQSGLGYTF. CDR3 bases: TGTGCCAGCAGTCAATCAGGGCTTGGCTACACCTTC.

The rearrangement uses TRBV3-1 (or the pseudogene TRBV3-2) and TRBJ1-1; D possibly corresponds to TRBD1 (5 bases). CDR3 size: 11 residues. V lost 6 bases and J lost 12, with 14 bases in between. Germline V gene lookup returns CDR1 LGHDT and CDR2 YNNKEL (reference sequence). The CDR3, as DNA: TGTGCCAGCAGTCAGGAGGGGATGACTTTCTTT. Translated: CASSQEGMTFF.